The clone carrying this T cell receptor beta chain was found once. TCRdb re-derived calls from the RT-PCR reads in MiXCR, one entry per CDR3 protein. The table shows about 520,000 distinct CDR3 sequences, with about 25% occurring only once. CDR3 size: 12 residues. The V and J ends lost 1 base and 7 bases respectively, with 7 bases between them. The entry originates in a study of response to subunit inactivated influenza vaccine. This specimen consisted of CD4+ T cells sorted from PBMCs, obtained more than 4 days after vaccination. The TCR comes from a man aged 50-60 years who received an inactivated influenza vaccine. The V gene is TRBV12-3 or TRBV12-4, the J gene TRBJ1-2; D is unresolved. CDR3 coding DNA: TGTGCCAGCAGTTTAGTCCCGGCTGGCTACACCTTC. This gives the protein CASSLVPAGYTF.